These 27 T cell receptor beta chains originate from one sample sequenced in a study of T cell repertoires in cytomegalovirus infection. MiXCR was run by TCRdb on the reads, yielding one entry per CDR3 protein. Of approximately 260,000 distinct CDR3 sequences in the sample, 20% to 25% were seen once. For these TCRs, the target antigens are not known. Here the sequenced sample was cultured PBMCs, taken from culture after CMV antigen stimulation. The receptors derive from a human donor in good health (CMV status not recorded). Some clones in this sample may be carry-over from other donors' samples.

The genes are TRBV7-8 and TRBJ1-1; TRBD1 matches 8 bases. CDR3 length: 13 amino acids. Per the germline V gene, CDR1 is SGHVS and CDR2 is FQNEAQ. Trimming cost V 5 bases and J 5 bases; bases outside gene matches: 4. The CDR3 spells CASSLDRVTEAFF. The DNA of the CDR3 is TGTGCCAGCAGCCTGGACAGGGTGACTGAAGCTTTCTTT.

The chain is built from TRBV12-3 or TRBV12-4 and TRBJ2-2, with D unclear. Trimming stripped 3 bases from V and 7 bases from J, with 3 bases between. This CDR3 comprises 11 residues. CDR3 amino acids: CASSFFGELFF. In DNA form, the CDR3 reads TGTGCCAGCAGTTTTTTCGGGGAGCTGTTTTTT.

This chain joins TRBV20-1 and TRBJ1-2, with a possible D match to TRBD1 (5 bases). Trimming stripped 6 bases from V and 8 bases from J, with 13 bases between. The CDR3 has 11 amino acids. The germline V gene encodes CDR1 DFQATT and CDR2 SNEGSKA (reference sequence). For the CDR3, the DNA is TGCAGTGCGCGCATCCCAGGGGGCTACACCTTC. Protein sequence: CSARIPGGYTF.

In its sample, this clonotype was seen once. The rearrangement links TRBV29-1 to TRBJ2-4, with D tentatively TRBD2 (6 bases). The V gene's germline CDR1 is SQVTM and CDR2 ANQGSEA. This CDR3 spans 14 amino acids. The germline V and J ends were trimmed by 0 bases and 8 bases, with 14 bases remaining between them. CDR3 protein: CSVEDGRYRYIQYF. Here the CDR3 DNA reads TGCAGCGTTGAAGACGGGAGATATAGGTACATTCAGTACTTC.

This clonotype was observed at least ten times. V gene TRBV6-1 combines with J gene TRBJ2-2; 12 nucleotides match TRBD1. The CDR3 is 16 amino acids. The junction had 5 bases not matched to a gene; V was cut back by 3 bases and J by 6 bases. Germline V CDR1 and CDR2: MNHNS, SASEGT. As DNA, the CDR3 is TGTGCCAGCAGTGAGCCGGGACAGGGGGCCCCCGGGGAGCTGTTTTTT. Translation gives CASSEPGQGAPGELFF.

This clonotype appeared many times. The rearrangement uses TRBV7-2 and TRBJ2-1; the D gene is possibly TRBD1 (6 bases). Per germline, CDR1 SGHTA and CDR2 FQGNSA. CDR3 length equals 18 residues. V was cut by 5 bases and J by 0 bases, with 20 bases left in between. The CDR3 DNA reads TGTGCCAGCAGCAATATCCTCAGGGGTTGGAGCTCCTACAATGAGCAGTTCTTC. This translates into CASSNILRGWSSYNEQFF.

In its sample, this clonotype is medium-sized (0.01 to 0.1%). This CDR3 reads CASSTRLDSFYEQYF. As DNA, the CDR3 is TGTGCCAGCAGCACCCGACTAGACTCCTTCTACGAGCAGTACTTC. The gene calls are TRBV7-6 and TRBJ2-7, with D possibly TRBD2 on 6 matching bases. Germline CDR1 reads SGHVS; CDR2 reads FNYEAQ. This CDR3 is built from 15 residues. V lost 5 bases, J lost 3 bases, and 17 bases lay in between.

This chain joins TRBV2 and TRBJ1-1; D is unresolved. The CDR3 extends over 14 amino acids. Germline V gene data show CDR1 as SNHLY and CDR2 as FYNNEI. V was cut by 4 bases and J by 0 bases, with 9 bases left in between. The CDR3 nucleotides are TGTGCCAGCAGTGTGGAGGTCATGAACACTGAAGCTTTCTTT. This sequence encodes CASSVEVMNTEAFF. Full variable domain (remainder filled in from reference TRBV2 and TRBJ1-1): EPEVTQTPSHQVTQMGQEVILRCVPISNHLYFYWYRQILGQKVEFLVSFYNNEISEKSEIFDDQFSVERPDGSNFTLKIRSTKLEDSAMYFCASSVEVMNTEAFFGQGTRLTVV.

V and J are TRBV7-9 and TRBJ2-1, with 8 bases identical to TRBD2. CDR3 length: 15 residues. V lost 1 base to trimming and J lost 7 bases; unmatched junction nucleotides: 6. The V gene's germline CDR1 is SEHNR and CDR2 FQNEAQ (reference sequence). The CDR3 here is CASSLGAGEGNEQFF. The DNA of the CDR3 is TGTGCCAGCAGCTTAGGAGCGGGAGAGGGAAATGAGCAGTTCTTC. Together with reference TRBV7-9 and TRBJ2-1, the CDR3 gives the full variable domain: DTGVSQNPRHKITKRGQNVTFRCDPISEHNRLYWYRQTLGQGPEFLTYFQNEAQLEKSRLLSDRFSAERPKGSFSTLEIQRTEQGDSAMYLCASSLGAGEGNEQFFGPGTRLTVL.

This clonotype was recorded at least ten times. The rearrangement uses TRBV5-1 and TRBJ1-6; no reliable D call. Trimming took 0 bases from V and 3 from J, leaving 10 bases between them. The CDR3 is 16 amino acids. CDR1 is SGHRS, CDR2 YFSETQ, per germline. Here the CDR3 reads CASSLVGRIYNSPLHF. The CDR3, as DNA: TGCGCCAGCAGCTTGGTGGGGAGGATCTATAATTCACCCCTCCACTTT. The full variable domain, with the rest looked up from reference TRBV5-1 and TRBJ1-6, is KAGVTQTPRYLIKTRGQQVTLSCSPISGHRSVSWYQQTPGQGLQFLFEYFSETQRNKGNFPGRFSGRQFSNSRSEMNVSTLELGDSALYLCASSLVGRIYNSPLHFGNGTRLTVT.

This chain uses TRBV28 with TRBJ2-6; D uncertain. CDR3 length: 12 amino acids. Germline V gives CDR1 MDHEN, CDR2 SYDVKM. The V gene lost 10 bases and the J gene lost 1 base, with 5 bases spanning the gap. CDR3 loop: CATESGANVLTF. The CDR3, as DNA: TGTGCCACGGAGTCTGGGGCCAACGTCCTGACTTTC.

This clonotype was detected many times. The chain links TRBV7-2 to TRBJ1-1; no definite D call. Trimming took 1 base from V and 5 from J, leaving 14 bases between them. Germline-derived CDR1 and CDR2 are SGHTA and FQGNSA. This CDR3 spans 15 amino acids. The CDR3 sequence: CASSLGLGLMTEAFF. DNA of the CDR3: TGTGCCAGCAGCTTAGGGCTGGGATTGATGACTGAAGCTTTCTTT.

The chain uses TRBV6-5 and TRBJ2-5; D is tentatively TRBD1 or TRBD2 (6 bases each). V lost 6 bases to trimming and J lost 5 bases, with 13 bases between them. The germline V gene has CDR1 MNHEY and CDR2 SVGAGI. The CDR3 extends over 13 amino acids. CDR3 in amino acids: CASRRGRVETQYF. The DNA for the CDR3 is TGTGCCAGCAGACGGGGGCGCGTTGAGACCCAGTACTTC.

This clonotype was observed many times. The genes are TRBV11-2 and TRBJ1-1; weak D call: TRBD1 (6 bases). CDR3 length equals 14 residues. Germline V CDR1 and CDR2: SGHAT, FQNNGV. Trimming took 5 bases from V and 4 from J, leaving 14 bases between them. The CDR3 loop reads CASSLLQGITEAFF. CDR3 sequence (DNA): TGTGCCAGCAGCCTACTACAGGGCATCACTGAAGCTTTCTTT.

This clonotype has a count of ten or more. The chain employs TRBV14 and TRBJ2-1, with D unresolved. The CDR3 loop spans 14 amino acids. Trimming cost V 1 base and J 9 bases, with 13 bases left between them. Germline CDR1 and CDR2: SGHDN and FVKESK. The CDR3: CASSQGYYRFEQFF. CDR3 sequence (DNA): TGTGCCAGCAGCCAAGGGTACTATCGTTTTGAGCAGTTCTTC. Full variable domain (remainder filled in from reference TRBV14 and TRBJ2-1): EAGVTQFPSHSVIEKGQTVTLRCDPISGHDNLYWYRRVMGKEIKFLLHFVKESKQDESGMPNNRFLAERTGGTYSTLKVQPAELEDSGVYFCASSQGYYRFEQFFGPGTRLTVL.

This clonotype has only a few counts. V gene TRBV7-9 combines with J gene TRBJ1-5; TRBD1 matches 8 bases. This CDR3 comprises 16 residues. Trimming at V came to 10 bases and at J to 0 bases, leaving 11 bases not matched to a gene. Germline CDR1 SEHNR, CDR2 FQNEAQ (reference sequence). CDR3 loop: CATQPGGPNSNQPQHF. CDR3 coding DNA: TGTGCCACCCAGCCAGGGGGCCCTAATAGCAATCAGCCCCAGCATTTT.

A few counts support this clonotype. J is TRBJ1-2 and V is TRBV12-3 or TRBV12-4; 9 nucleotides line up with TRBD1. The CDR3 contains 17 residues. V lost 3 bases to trimming and J lost 6 bases; unmatched junction nucleotides: 14. Written as DNA, the CDR3 is TGTGCCAGCAGTTTCCCACCGGGACAGGGAACGATTAATGGCTACACCTTC. This encodes CASSFPPGQGTINGYTF.

The V call is TRBV5-4, the J call TRBJ2-7; tentatively, D is TRBD1 (6 bases). Trimming pared 0 bases from V and 5 bases from J, leaving 12 bases between. The CDR3 totals 14 residues. Germline values: CDR1 SGHNT, CDR2 YYREEE (reference sequence). CDR3 residues: CASSLASGVHEQYF. The CDR3 nucleotides are TGTGCCAGCAGCTTGGCGTCAGGGGTTCACGAGCAGTACTTC.

This chain joins TRBV28 and TRBJ1-4; D is unclear. The CDR3 has 15 residues. V dropped 9 bases and J dropped 0 bases, with 14 bases sitting between them. Germline-derived CDR1 and CDR2 are MDHEN and SYDVKM. The CDR3 sequence: CASCVSSATNEKLFF. DNA for the CDR3: TGTGCCAGTTGTGTATCGAGCGCAACTAATGAAAAACTGTTTTTT.

This clonotype appeared once. This rearrangement joins TRBV6-5 to TRBJ2-7; D is perhaps TRBD2 (7 bases). This CDR3 has 16 amino acids. In germline, CDR1 is MNHEY, CDR2 SVGAGI. Trimming left V 6 bases short and J 0 bases short, with 18 bases between. The CDR3 region has the DNA TGTGCCAGCAGATCCGGGGGGACAAGGAGCTCCTACGAGCAGTACGTC. It translates to CASRSGGTRSSYEQYV.

The J gene is TRBJ2-1, the V gene TRBV2; D might be TRBD1 (7 bases). The CDR3 has 15 amino acids. The germline V and J ends were trimmed by 3 bases and 5 bases, with 14 bases remaining between them. CDR1 SNHLY and CDR2 FYNNEI come from the germline V gene. Written as DNA, the CDR3 is TGTGCCAGCAGTGAGAGGCAGGGGGAGGACAATGAGCAGTTCTTC. It is translated as CASSERQGEDNEQFF.

The V gene is TRBV10-3, the J gene TRBJ1-2; TRBD1 matches 9 bases. The trim removed 6 bases at V and 6 bases at J, leaving 8 bases unmatched. Per germline, CDR1 ENHRY and CDR2 SYGVKD. The CDR3 extends over 14 amino acids. CDR3 amino acids: CAISPLTGGHGYTF. CDR3 nucleotides: TGTGCCATCAGCCCCTTGACAGGGGGGCATGGCTACACCTTC.

A remark on this clonotype: One junction end disagrees with the germline gene, perhaps due to a read error. This chain connects TRBV2 to TRBJ2-1, with TRBD2 identical over 13 bases. CDR1 SNHLY and CDR2 FYNNEI come from the germline V gene. The CDR3 covers 16 residues. CDR3 loop: CASREGLAGAYNEQFF. In DNA form, the CDR3 reads TGTGCCAGCAGAGAAGGACTAGCGGGAGCCTACAATGAGCAGTTCTTC.

This clonotype has only a few counts. The V call is TRBV11-2, the J call TRBJ1-3, with no clear D. The V gene's germline CDR1 is SGHAT and CDR2 FQNNGV. Trimming pared 1 base from V and 2 bases from J, leaving 3 bases between. The CDR3 loop spans 13 amino acids. CDR3 bases: TGTGCCAGCAGCTTAGTGGCTGGAAACACCATATATTTT. Translating gives CASSLVAGNTIYF.

This clonotype was recorded a few times. This sequence joins TRBV5-5 and TRBJ2-7, with 9 bases lining up with TRBD2. The CDR3 extends over 17 amino acids. Germline trimming cut 5 bases from V and 4 bases from J; bases unmatched to any gene: 16. Germline V gives CDR1 SGHKS, CDR2 YYEKEE (reference sequence). DNA for the CDR3: TGTGCCAGCAGTCGATTGAGTCTACAGCGGGAGGAGTACGAGCAGTACGTC. It codes for CASSRLSLQREEYEQYV.

This rearrangement joins TRBV6-2 or TRBV6-3 to TRBJ2-7; D is unclear. Germline V lookup: CDR1 MNHEY, CDR2 SVGEGT. Trimming removed 4 bases from V and 0 bases from J, with 7 bases in between. This CDR3 region has 13 residues. CDR3 nucleotide sequence: TGTGCCAGCAGTTTACAGAGCTCCTACGAGCAGTACGTC. It yields the protein CASSLQSSYEQYV.

This clonotype came up a few times. The chain uses TRBV6-2 or TRBV6-3 and TRBJ2-7, with 7 bases that match TRBD1. Germline trimming cut 2 bases from V and 0 bases from J; bases unmatched to any gene: 4. There are 15 residues in the CDR3. Germline V gives CDR1 MNHEY, CDR2 SVGEGT. The CDR3 loop reads CASSYMTGSSYEQYF. The DNA of the CDR3 is TGTGCCAGCAGTTACATGACAGGGAGCTCCTACGAGCAGTACTTC.